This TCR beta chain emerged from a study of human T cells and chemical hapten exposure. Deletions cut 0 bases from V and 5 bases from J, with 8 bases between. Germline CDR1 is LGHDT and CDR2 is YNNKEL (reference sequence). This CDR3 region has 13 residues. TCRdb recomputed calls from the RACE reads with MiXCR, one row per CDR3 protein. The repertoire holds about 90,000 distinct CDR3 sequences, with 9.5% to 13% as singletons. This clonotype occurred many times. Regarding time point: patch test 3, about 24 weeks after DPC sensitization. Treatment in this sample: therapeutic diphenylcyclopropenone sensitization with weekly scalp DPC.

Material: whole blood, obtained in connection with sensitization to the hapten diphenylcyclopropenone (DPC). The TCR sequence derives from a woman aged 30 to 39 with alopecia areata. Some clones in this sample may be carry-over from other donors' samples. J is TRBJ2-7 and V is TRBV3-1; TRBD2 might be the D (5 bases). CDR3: CASSQELRDEQYV. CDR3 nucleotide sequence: TGTGCCAGCAGCCAAGAATTGCGGGACGAGCAGTACGTC.